This T cell receptor (beta chain) was observed in a study of OX40 agonist ivuxolimab in advanced cancers. Study-wide results and caveats: Relative to CD4+, CD8+ T cells held more expanded clones on average.

Of note for this clone: Antigen unknown.

At baseline, cycle 4 day 1, and cycle 7 day 1, blood was sampled. In germline, CDR1 is SGHDN, CDR2 FVKESK. V trimming: 5 bases; J trimming: 8 bases; junction bases outside the gene matches: 4. This CDR3 region has 13 residues. The table came from immunoSEQ multiplex PCR; TCRdb's copy has only in-frame clones and leaves some out. The table lists just under 75,000 clones, about 94% of them singletons. This sequence joins TRBV14 and TRBJ1-4, with TRBD1 identical over 8 bases. The clonotype originates from an adult with an advanced solid tumor such as melanoma, head and neck, liver or kidney cancer. The sequenced sample was CD4+ or CD8+ T cells sorted from blood, obtained in a trial of the OX40 agonist ivuxolimab. The CDR3 loop reads CASSYRQGEKLFF. The DNA of the CDR3 is TGTGCCAGCAGCTACCGACAGGGGGAAAAACTGTTTTTT.